This T cell receptor (beta chain) was recovered during a study of T cell repertoires in cytomegalovirus infection. At the level of the study: Both a matching HLA type and CMV infection were indicated by public TCR beta signatures.

Comment on this clonotype: What it binds is unknown.

Study-level results: Identification of carriers of CMV plus the relevant HLA was performed using cumulative public TCR beta family frequency. Predominance within the ex vivo response was attributable to HLA-C-restricted CMV-specific TCR beta clonotypes.

The CDR3 sequence is 15 residues long. Trimming stripped 5 bases from V and 6 bases from J, with 20 bases between. The V gene's germline CDR1 is MNHEY and CDR2 SVGEGT. Via MiXCR, TCRdb re-called the reads, giving one row per CDR3 protein. The repertoire holds around 270,000 distinct CDR3 sequences, approximately 8.3% seen once, with roughly 16% in the top ten. This TCR came from a human donor in good health (CMV status not recorded). Some clones in this sample may be carry-over from other donors' samples. The sequenced sample was PBMCs. V gene TRBV6-2 or TRBV6-3 combines with J gene TRBJ2-7; the D call may be TRBD1 or TRBD2 (5 bases each). In DNA form, the CDR3 reads TGTGCCAGCAGTCAACCCGGGACGGTCCTCTCCGAGCAGTACTTC. Translation gives CASSQPGTVLSEQYF.